The entry below gives a single T cell receptor (beta chain) sequence along with its context. Its antigen is not known. The junction and the germline gene differ at one end; a read error may be behind it. In the PCR, 60 Vbeta and 13 Jbeta primers were used. Some clones are missing from TCRdb's copy, which holds only in-frame ones; the method was immunoSEQ multiplex PCR. Altogether 70,000 to 100,000 clones are present, around 82% being singletons, with the ten largest covering around 2%. This sample was taken from a study of cytomegalovirus exposure and HLA in healthy donors. Study summary: From HLA-typed donors, an early data release held around 85 million unique TCRs.

At the time of sampling, donors were nominally healthy, though unrecorded immune exposures were likely. Study-level findings and limits: In a later analysis, several top co-occurrence clusters appeared linked to parvovirus B19, influenza, CMV and Epstein-Barr virus. The authors later found TCR association rates varying by HLA locus, with DRB1 most and HLA-C fewest.

Source material: PBMCs. The TCR originated in a man younger than 30 in good health and CMV-seronegative.

CDR3 region: CASSWNRGTGYNGCTF. The CDR3 DNA reads TGTGCCAGCAGCTGGAACAGGGGGACGGGGTACAATGGCTGCACCTTC. This chain joins TRBV5-6 and TRBJ1-2; TRBD1 agrees at 8 bases. The CDR3 totals 16 residues. The V gene's germline CDR1 is SGHDT and CDR2 YYEEEE.